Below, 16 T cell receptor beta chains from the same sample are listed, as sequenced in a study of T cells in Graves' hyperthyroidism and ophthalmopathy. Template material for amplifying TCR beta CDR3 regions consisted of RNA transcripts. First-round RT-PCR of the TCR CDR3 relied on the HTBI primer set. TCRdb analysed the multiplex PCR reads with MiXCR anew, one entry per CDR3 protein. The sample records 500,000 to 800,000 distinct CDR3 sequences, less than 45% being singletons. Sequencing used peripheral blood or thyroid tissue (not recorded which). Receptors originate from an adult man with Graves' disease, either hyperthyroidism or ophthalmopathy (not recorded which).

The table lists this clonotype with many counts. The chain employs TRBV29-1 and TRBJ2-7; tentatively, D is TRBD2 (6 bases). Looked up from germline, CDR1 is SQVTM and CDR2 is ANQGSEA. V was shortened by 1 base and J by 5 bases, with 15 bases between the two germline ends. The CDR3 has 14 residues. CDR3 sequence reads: CSVEVRASGDEQYF. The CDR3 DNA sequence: TGCAGCGTTGAAGTGAGGGCCTCGGGGGACGAGCAGTACTTC.

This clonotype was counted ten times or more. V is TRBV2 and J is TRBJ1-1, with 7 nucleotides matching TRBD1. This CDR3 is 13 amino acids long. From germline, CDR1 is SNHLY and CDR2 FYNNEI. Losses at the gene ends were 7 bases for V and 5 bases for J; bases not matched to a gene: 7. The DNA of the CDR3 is TGTGCCAGCAAATACAGGGGAGGAACTGAAGCTTTCTTT. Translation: CASKYRGGTEAFF.

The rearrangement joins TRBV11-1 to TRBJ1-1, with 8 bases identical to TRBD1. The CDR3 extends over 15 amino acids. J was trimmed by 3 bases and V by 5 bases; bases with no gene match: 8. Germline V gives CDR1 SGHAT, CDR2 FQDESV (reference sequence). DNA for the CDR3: TGTGCCAGCAGCCGTGCCGGACAGGGCGACACTGAAGCTTTCTTT. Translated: CASSRAGQGDTEAFF.

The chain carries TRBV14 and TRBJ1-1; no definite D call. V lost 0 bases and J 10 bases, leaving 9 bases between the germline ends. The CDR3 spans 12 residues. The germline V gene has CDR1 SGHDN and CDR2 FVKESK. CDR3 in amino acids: CASSQDLSAAFF. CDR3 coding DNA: TGTGCCAGCAGCCAAGATCTGTCGGCAGCTTTCTTT.

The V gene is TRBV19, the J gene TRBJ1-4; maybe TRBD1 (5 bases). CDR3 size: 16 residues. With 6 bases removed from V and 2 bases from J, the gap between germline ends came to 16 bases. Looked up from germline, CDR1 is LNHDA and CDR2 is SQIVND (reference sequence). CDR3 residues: CASSRQGRRTNEKLFF. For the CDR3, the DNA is TGTGCCAGTAGCCGGCAGGGAAGGAGGACTAATGAAAAACTGTTTTTT.

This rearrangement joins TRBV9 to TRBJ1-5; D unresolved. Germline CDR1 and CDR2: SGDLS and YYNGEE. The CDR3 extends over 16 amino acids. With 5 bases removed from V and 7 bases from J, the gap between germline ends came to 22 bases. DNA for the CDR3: TGTGCCAGCAGTTTAGGTGACGCTCCCAAAAACCAGCCCCAGCATTTT. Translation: CASSLGDAPKNQPQHF.

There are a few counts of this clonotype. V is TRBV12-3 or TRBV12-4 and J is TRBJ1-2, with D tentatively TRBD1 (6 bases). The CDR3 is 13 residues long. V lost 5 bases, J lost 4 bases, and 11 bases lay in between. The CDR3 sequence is CASSRPDSYGYTF. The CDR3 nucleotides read TGTGCCAGCAGTCGCCCGGACAGCTATGGCTACACCTTC.

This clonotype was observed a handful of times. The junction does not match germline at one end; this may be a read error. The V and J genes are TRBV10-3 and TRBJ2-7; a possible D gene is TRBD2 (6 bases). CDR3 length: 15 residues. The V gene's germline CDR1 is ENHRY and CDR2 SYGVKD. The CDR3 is CASSYRGTVAPEQYF. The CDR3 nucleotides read TGTGCCAGCAGTTACCGCGGGACCGTGGCGCCCGAGCAGTACTTC.

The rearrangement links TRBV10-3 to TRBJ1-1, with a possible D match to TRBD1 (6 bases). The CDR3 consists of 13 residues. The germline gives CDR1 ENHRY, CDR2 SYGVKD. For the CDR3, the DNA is TGTGCTAGAAGTGGGGGGGCAAACACTGAAGCTTTCTTT. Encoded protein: CARSGGANTEAFF.

The CDR3 sequence is CASSLGGGYQETQYF. CDR3 nucleotide sequence: TGTGCCAGCAGTCTCGGGGGGGGGTACCAAGAGACCCAGTACTTC. The chain couples TRBV12-3 or TRBV12-4 to TRBJ2-5, with 8 bases fitting TRBD2. The CDR3 has 15 residues. The V gene end was trimmed by 5 bases and the J gene end by 0 bases; junction bases not matched to a gene: 5.

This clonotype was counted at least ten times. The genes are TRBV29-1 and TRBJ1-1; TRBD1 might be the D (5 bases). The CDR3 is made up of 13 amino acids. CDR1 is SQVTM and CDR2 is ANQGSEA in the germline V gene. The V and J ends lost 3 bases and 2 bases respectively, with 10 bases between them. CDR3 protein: CSVEGDRNTEAFF. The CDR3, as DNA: TGCAGCGTTGAGGGAGACAGAAACACTGAAGCTTTCTTT.

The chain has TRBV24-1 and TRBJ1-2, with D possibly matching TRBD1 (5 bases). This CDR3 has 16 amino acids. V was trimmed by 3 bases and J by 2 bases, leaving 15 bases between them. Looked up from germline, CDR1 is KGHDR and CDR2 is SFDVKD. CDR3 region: CATSDPTLTENYGYTF. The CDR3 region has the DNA TGTGCCACCAGTGATCCCACCTTGACAGAAAACTATGGCTACACCTTC.

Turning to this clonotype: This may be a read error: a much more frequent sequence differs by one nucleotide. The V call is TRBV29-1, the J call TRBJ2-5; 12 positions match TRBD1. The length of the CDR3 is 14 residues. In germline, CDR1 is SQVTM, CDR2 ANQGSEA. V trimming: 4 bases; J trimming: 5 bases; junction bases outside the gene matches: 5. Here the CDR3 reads CSVAGTGGGETQYF. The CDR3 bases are TGCAGCGTTGCAGGGACAGGGGGCGGTGAGACCCAGTACTTC.

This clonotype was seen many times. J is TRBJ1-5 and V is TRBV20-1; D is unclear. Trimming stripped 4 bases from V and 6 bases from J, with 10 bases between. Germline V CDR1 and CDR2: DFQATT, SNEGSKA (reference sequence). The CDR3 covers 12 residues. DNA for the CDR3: TGCAGTGCTAAGGGATCGGGTCAGCCCCAGCATTTT. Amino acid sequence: CSAKGSGQPQHF.

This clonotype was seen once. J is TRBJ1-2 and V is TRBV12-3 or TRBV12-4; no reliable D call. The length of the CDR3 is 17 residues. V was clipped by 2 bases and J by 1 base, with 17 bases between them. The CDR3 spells CASSLSWAIGLNYGYTF. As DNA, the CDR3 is TGTGCCAGCAGTTTAAGTTGGGCTATCGGCCTTAACTATGGCTACACCTTC.

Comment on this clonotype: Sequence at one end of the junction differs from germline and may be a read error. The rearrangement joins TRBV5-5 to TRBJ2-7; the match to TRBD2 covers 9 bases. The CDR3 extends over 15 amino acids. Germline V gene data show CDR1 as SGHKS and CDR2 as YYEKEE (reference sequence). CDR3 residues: CASSLGGGDSYEQYF. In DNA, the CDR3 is TGCGCCAGCAGCTTAGGCGGGGGGGACTCCTACGAGCAGTACTTC. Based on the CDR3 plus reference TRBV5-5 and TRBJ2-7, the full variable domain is DAGVTQSPTHLIKTRGQQVTLRCSPISGHKSVSWYQQVLGQGPQFIFQYYEKEERGRGNFPDRFSARQFPNYSSELNVNALLLGDSALYLCASSLGGGDSYEQYFGPGTRLTVT.